This record concerns one TCR beta chain sequence. This entry belongs to a study of beta chain features in type 1 diabetes. Reverse transcription of all isolated RNA meant that expressed TCRB transcripts were sequenced. The assay was immunoSEQ multiplex PCR, and TCRdb's table has in-frame clones only and misses some. The repertoire holds some 150,000 clones, with 40% to 60% as singletons. The CDR3 spans 15 residues. V was pared by 3 bases and J by 7 bases, with 11 bases of the junction left unmatched. The germline V gene encodes CDR1 SGDLS and CDR2 YYNGEE. This rearrangement joins TRBV9 to TRBJ2-7; 9 bases match TRBD1. This TCR was recovered from a man between 18 and 35 years old in good health. The specimen sequenced was Tregs from blood. Here the CDR3 DNA reads TGTGCCAGCAGCGCTTACCCGGGACAGGGAGGGGAGCAGTACTTC. It encodes CASSAYPGQGGEQYF. Full variable domain (missing parts from reference TRBV9 and TRBJ2-7): DSGVTQTPKHLITATGQRVTLRCSPRSGDLSVYWYQQSLDQGLQFLIQYYNGEERAKGNILERFSAQQFPDLHSELNLSSLELGDSALYFCASSAYPGQGGEQYFGPGTRLTVT.